This TCR beta chain is drawn from a study of blood T cell repertoires in COVID-19. The CDR3 contains 13 residues. V gave up 1 base and J gave up 7 bases, with 10 bases separating them. Germline loops: CDR1 SGHNT, CDR2 YENEEA. TCRdb's table, derived via immunoSEQ multiplex PCR, lists solely in-frame clones and lacks some. The table lists roughly 130,000 clones, 90% of them singletons. Only one count was recorded for this clone. The rearrangement uses TRBV11-3 and TRBJ1-1; D call uncertain. This receptor was taken from a man aged 60-69 years with COVID-19, enrolled during active disease. Material for sequencing was peripheral blood. The CDR3 DNA follows: TGTGCCAGCAGCTTAGGGCAGGCGGGTGAAGCTTTCTTT. Encoded protein: CASSLGQAGEAFF. Combining the CDR3 with reference TRBV11-3 and TRBJ1-1 gives the whole variable domain EAGVVQSPRYKIIEKKQPVAFWCNPISGHNTLYWYLQNLGQGPELLIRYENEEAVDDSQLPKDRFSAERLKGVDSTLKIQPAELGDSAVYLCASSLGQAGEAFFGQGTRLTVV.